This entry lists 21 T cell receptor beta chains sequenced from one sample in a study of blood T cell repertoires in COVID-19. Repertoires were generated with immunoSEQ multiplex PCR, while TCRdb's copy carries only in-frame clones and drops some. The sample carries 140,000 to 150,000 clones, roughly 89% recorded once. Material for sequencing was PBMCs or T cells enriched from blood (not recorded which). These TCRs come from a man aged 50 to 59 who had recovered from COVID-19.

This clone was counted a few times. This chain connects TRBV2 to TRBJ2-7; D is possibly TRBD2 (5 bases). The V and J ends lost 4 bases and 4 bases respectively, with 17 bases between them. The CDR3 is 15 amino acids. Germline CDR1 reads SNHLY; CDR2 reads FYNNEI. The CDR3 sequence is CASSVSAAVLYEQYV. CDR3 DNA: TGTGCCAGCAGTGTTTCAGCGGCAGTTCTTTACGAGCAGTACGTC.

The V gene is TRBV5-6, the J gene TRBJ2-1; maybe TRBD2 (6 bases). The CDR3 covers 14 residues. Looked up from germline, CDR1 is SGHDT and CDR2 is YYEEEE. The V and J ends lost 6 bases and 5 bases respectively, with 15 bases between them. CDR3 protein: CASMGLRGDNEQFF. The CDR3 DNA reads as TGTGCCAGCATGGGACTCCGGGGAGACAATGAGCAGTTCTTC.

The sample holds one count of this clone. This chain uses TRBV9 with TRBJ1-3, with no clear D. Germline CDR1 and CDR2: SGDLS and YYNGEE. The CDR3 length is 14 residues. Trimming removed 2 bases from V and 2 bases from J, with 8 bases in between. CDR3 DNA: TGTGCCAGCAGCGTCTCAGTCCCTGGAAACACCATATATTTT. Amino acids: CASSVSVPGNTIYF.

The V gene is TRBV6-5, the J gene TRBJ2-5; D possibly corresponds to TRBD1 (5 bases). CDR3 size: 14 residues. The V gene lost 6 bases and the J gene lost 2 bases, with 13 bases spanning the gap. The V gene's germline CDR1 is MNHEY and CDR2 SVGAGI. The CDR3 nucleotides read TGTGCCAGCAGGACGCAGGGCGTTCAAGAGACCCAGTACTTC. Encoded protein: CASRTQGVQETQYF.

CDR3 sequence (DNA): TGTGCCAGCAGTGCGACCAACAGTCGGGGCACTGAAGCTTTCTTT. Its translation is CASSATNSRGTEAFF. This chain links TRBV28 with TRBJ1-1; unclear D gene. Deletions cut 5 bases from V and 4 bases from J, with 17 bases between. The CDR3 length is 15 residues. Germline V gene data show CDR1 as MDHEN and CDR2 as SYDVKM.

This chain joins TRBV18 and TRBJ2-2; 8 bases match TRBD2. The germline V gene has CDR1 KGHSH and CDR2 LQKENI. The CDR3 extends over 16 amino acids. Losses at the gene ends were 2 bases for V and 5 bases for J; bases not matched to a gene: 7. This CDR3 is CASSPSPSGYTGELFF. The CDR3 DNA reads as TGTGCCAGCTCACCATCCCCTAGCGGGTATACCGGGGAGCTGTTTTTT.

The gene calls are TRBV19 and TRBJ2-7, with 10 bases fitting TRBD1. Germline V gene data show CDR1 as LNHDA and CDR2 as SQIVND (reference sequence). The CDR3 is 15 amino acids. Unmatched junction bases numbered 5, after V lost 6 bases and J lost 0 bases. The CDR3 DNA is TGTGCCAGTAGGACAGGGGGCTCGAGCTCCTACGAGCAGTACTTC. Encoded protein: CASRTGGSSSYEQYF.

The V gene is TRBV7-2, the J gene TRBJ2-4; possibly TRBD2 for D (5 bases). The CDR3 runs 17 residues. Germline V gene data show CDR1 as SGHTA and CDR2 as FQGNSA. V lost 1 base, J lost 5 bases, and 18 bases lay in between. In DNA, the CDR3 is TGTGCCAGCAGCTTAGGAACCCCAAGCGGAGTGCAAAACATTCAGTACTTC. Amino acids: CASSLGTPSGVQNIQYF.

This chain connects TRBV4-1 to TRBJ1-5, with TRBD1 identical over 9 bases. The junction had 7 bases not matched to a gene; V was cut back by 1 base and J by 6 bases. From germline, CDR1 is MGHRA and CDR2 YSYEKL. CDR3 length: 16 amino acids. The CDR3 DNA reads TGCGCCAGCAGCCAAGCCGGGGACAGGGAGGGTCAGCCCCAGCATTTT. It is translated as CASSQAGDREGQPQHF.

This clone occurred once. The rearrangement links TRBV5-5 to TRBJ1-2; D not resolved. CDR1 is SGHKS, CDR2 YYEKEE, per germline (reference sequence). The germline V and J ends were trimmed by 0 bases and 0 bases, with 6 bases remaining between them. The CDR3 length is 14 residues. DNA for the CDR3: TGTGCCAGCAGCTTGGTTACTTCTAACTATGGCTACACCTTC. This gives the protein CASSLVTSNYGYTF.

The CDR3 coding sequence is TGTGCCAGCAGCTCCGTGATAGCGGGGGAGACCCAGTACTTC. Translated: CASSSVIAGETQYF. The J gene is TRBJ2-5, the V gene TRBV11-1; 8 bases map to TRBD2. The V gene end was trimmed by 4 bases and the J gene end by 5 bases; junction bases not matched to a gene: 6. Germline loops: CDR1 SGHAT, CDR2 FQDESV (reference sequence). This CDR3 has 14 residues.

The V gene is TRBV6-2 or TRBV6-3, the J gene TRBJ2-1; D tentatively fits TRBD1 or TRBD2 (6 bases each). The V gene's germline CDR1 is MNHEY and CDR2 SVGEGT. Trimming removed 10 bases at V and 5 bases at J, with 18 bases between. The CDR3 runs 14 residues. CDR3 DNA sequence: TGTGCCATCCGCCCGGGGGCCCCCCACAATGAGCAGTTCTTC. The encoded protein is CAIRPGAPHNEQFF.

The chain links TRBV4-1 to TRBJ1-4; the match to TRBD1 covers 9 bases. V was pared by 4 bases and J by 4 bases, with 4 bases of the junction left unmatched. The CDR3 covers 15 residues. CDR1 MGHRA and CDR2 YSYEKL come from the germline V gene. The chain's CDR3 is CASSPGQGRNEKLFF. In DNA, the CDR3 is TGCGCCAGCAGCCCGGGACAGGGTCGTAATGAAAAACTGTTTTTT.

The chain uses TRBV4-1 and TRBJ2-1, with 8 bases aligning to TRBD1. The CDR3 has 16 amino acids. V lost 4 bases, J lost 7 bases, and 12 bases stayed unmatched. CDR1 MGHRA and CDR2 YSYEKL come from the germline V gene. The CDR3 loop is CASSPNDRGARNEQFF. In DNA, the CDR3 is TGCGCCAGCAGCCCAAATGACAGGGGAGCCAGGAATGAGCAGTTCTTC.

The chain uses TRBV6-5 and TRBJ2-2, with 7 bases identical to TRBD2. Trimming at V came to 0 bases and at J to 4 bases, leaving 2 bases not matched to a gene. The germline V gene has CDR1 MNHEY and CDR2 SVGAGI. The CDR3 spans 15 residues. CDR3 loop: CASSYSSGVTGELFF. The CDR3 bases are TGTGCCAGCAGTTACTCGAGCGGGGTCACCGGGGAGCTGTTTTTT.

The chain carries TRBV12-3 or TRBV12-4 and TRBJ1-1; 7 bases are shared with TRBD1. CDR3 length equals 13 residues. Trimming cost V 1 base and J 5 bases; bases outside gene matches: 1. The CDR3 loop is CASSLEQGTEAFF. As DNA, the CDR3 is TGTGCCAGCAGTTTAGAACAGGGGACTGAAGCTTTCTTT.

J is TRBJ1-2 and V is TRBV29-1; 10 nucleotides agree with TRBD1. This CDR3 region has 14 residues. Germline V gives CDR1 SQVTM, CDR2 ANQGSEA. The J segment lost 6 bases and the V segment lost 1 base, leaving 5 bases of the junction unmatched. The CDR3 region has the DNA TGCAGCGTTGAAGGCGGACAGGGGGTCGATGGCTACACCTTC. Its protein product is CSVEGGQGVDGYTF.

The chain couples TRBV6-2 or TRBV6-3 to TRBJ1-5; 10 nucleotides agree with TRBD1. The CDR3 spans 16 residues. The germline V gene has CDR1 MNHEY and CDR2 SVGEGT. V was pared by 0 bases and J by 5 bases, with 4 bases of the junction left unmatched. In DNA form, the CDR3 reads TGTGCCAGCAGTTACTCGGGACAGGGGAGCGATCAGCCCCAGCATTTT. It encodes CASSYSGQGSDQPQHF.

CDR3 region: CASSIRLAGYSSYEQYF. The CDR3 bases are TGTGCCAGTAGTATTAGGCTAGCGGGCTACAGCTCCTACGAGCAGTACTTC. This rearrangement joins TRBV19 to TRBJ2-7, with 8 bases fitting TRBD2. The V segment lost 3 bases and the J segment 0 bases; nucleotides outside the gene matches: 10. Per the germline V gene, CDR1 is LNHDA and CDR2 is SQIVND (reference sequence). The CDR3 loop spans 17 amino acids.

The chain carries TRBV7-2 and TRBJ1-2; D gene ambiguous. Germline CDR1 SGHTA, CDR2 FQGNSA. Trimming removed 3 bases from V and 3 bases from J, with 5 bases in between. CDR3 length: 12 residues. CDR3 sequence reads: CASSFFDYGYTF. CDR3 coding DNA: TGTGCCAGCAGCTTTTTCGACTATGGCTACACCTTC.

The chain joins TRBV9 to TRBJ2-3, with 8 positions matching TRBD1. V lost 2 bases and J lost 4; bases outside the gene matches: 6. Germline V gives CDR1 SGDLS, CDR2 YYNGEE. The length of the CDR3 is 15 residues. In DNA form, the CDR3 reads TGTGCCAGCAGCGTCCAGGGGGCGGGTGCAGATACGCAGTATTTT. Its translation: CASSVQGAGADTQYF.